The 9 T cell receptor beta chains below come from one sample, sequenced in a study of blood T cell repertoires in COVID-19. Assay used: immunoSEQ multiplex PCR; TCRdb lists only in-frame clones, some missing. This repertoire shows 100,000 to 150,000 clones, 75% to 90% found once; its top ten account for around 19%. Sample: peripheral blood. The receptors come from a man aged 50-59 years with active or convalescent COVID-19.

This clone was detected a few times. This rearrangement joins TRBV29-1 to TRBJ1-3; D possibly corresponds to TRBD1 (6 bases). The CDR3 contains 14 residues. V dropped 5 bases and J dropped 0 bases, with 11 bases sitting between them. Germline V gene data show CDR1 as SQVTM and CDR2 as ANQGSEA. The CDR3 DNA reads as TGCAGCGTTTACCGGACAGACTCTGGAAACACCATATATTTT. Translation: CSVYRTDSGNTIYF.

The chain is built from TRBV5-1 and TRBJ2-3; 9 bases map to TRBD1. The CDR3 extends over 16 amino acids. CDR1 and CDR2 from the germline V gene are SGHRS and YFSETQ. V shed 0 bases, J shed 0 bases, and the junction held 2 bases outside the gene matches. The CDR3 loop is CASSLGGQGSTDTQYF. Here the CDR3 DNA reads TGCGCCAGCAGCTTGGGGGGACAGGGAAGCACAGATACGCAGTATTTT.

This clone was observed a single time. This sequence joins TRBV4-1 and TRBJ2-7; D might be TRBD1 (5 bases). CDR1 is MGHRA and CDR2 is YSYEKL in the germline V gene. V was pared by 2 bases and J by 3 bases, with 11 bases between. The CDR3 length is 14 residues. CDR3 loop: CASSQLQGNYEQYF. Here the CDR3 DNA reads TGCGCCAGCAGCCAATTGCAGGGCAACTACGAGCAGTACTTC.

This clone was seen a single time. Germline is not matched at one junction end, which may reflect a read error. The J gene is TRBJ1-2, the V gene TRBV18, with 8 positions matching TRBD1. This CDR3 is built from 14 residues. The germline V gene encodes CDR1 KGHSH and CDR2 LQKENI. The CDR3 bases are TGTGCCAGCTCGGGACAGGCGGAGAGGGGTGGCCACACCTTC. It translates to CASSGQAERGGHTF.

Of note for this clone: Just one base apart from a much larger clone, this may be a read error. Other DNA sequences of this sample code for an identical CDR3. The gene calls are TRBV9 and TRBJ2-5; 8 bases agree with TRBD2. From germline, CDR1 is SGDLS and CDR2 YYNGEE. There are 15 residues in the CDR3. The CDR3 bases are TGTGCCCGCAGCGTAGCCGGGGCGGGGGGAGAGACCCAGTACTTC. Translation: CARSVAGAGGETQYF.

The chain is built from TRBV14 and TRBJ1-1; D possibly corresponds to TRBD1 (6 bases). Germline V lookup: CDR1 SGHDN, CDR2 FVKESK. The length of the CDR3 is 15 residues. V was cut by 1 base and J by 4 bases, with 13 bases left in between. CDR3 residues: CASSQARGRSTEAFF. CDR3 sequence (DNA): TGTGCCAGCAGCCAAGCCAGGGGACGGAGCACTGAAGCTTTCTTT.

The V and J genes are TRBV2 and TRBJ1-2; D gene uncertain. Germline V lookup: CDR1 SNHLY, CDR2 FYNNEI. The CDR3 loop spans 12 amino acids. V lost 5 bases, J lost 2 bases, and 6 bases lay in between. The CDR3 region is CASSQINYGYTF. In DNA form, the CDR3 reads TGTGCCAGCAGTCAAATCAACTATGGCTACACCTTC.

The chain couples TRBV6-6 to TRBJ2-5; maybe TRBD2 (5 bases). Germline V lookup: CDR1 MNHNY, CDR2 SVGAGI (reference sequence). The CDR3 contains 14 residues. V lost 2 bases and J 2 bases, leaving 9 bases between the germline ends. The CDR3 sequence: CASSYSQRQETQYF. Here the CDR3 DNA reads TGTGCCAGCAGTTACAGCCAGCGGCAAGAGACCCAGTACTTC.

The chain links TRBV19 to TRBJ2-7; D gene unclear. Per germline, CDR1 LNHDA and CDR2 SQIVND (reference sequence). This CDR3 has 14 residues. V was trimmed by 1 base and J by 0 bases, leaving 7 bases between them. The CDR3 DNA is TGTGCCAGTAGTATAGGGGCAGACTCCTACGAGCAGTACTTC. It yields the protein CASSIGADSYEQYF.